This T cell receptor (beta chain) was obtained from a study of cytomegalovirus exposure and HLA in healthy donors. Vbeta (60) and Jbeta (13) primers were used in the PCR. The data were produced by immunoSEQ multiplex PCR, yet TCRdb's version contains in-frame clones alone and is incomplete. The sample carries approximately 190,000 clones, approximately 85% recorded once. The study sampled nominally healthy donors, though unrecorded immune exposures were likely. Trimming took off 4 bases at V and 4 bases at J, with 16 bases between the two ends. This CDR3 has 15 amino acids. Germline CDR1 reads LNHDA; CDR2 reads SQIVND (reference sequence).

The sequence was obtained from a woman in her late teens or twenties in good health and CMV-seronegative. This chain uses TRBV19 with TRBJ1-2, with D tentatively TRBD1 (5 bases). Sequencing was performed on PBMCs. CDR3 residues: CASSKGREGVYGYTF. The CDR3, as DNA: TGTGCCAGTAGTAAGGGCAGGGAGGGAGTCTATGGCTACACCTTC.